This TCR beta chain is drawn from a study of T cell clonality in common variable immunodeficiency. The CDR3 covers 15 residues. Germline lookup yields CDR1 KGHSH and CDR2 LQKENI. V shed 0 bases and J shed 4 bases, with 13 bases lying between them. Ten or more counts support this clone. The missing CDR3 end, 3 residues past where the read stops, is filled in from the germline J gene. Profiling relied on immunoSEQ multiplex PCR, and the TCRdb table lists in-frame clones only, not all of them. Recorded here are around 55,000 clones, none singletons. The origin of this receptor is a person aged 18 to 75 in good health. The specimen was peripheral blood mononuclear cells. V gene TRBV18 combines with J gene TRBJ2-7; tentatively, D is TRBD2 (5 bases). CDR3 amino acids: CASSPPGELDYEQYF. The CDR3 DNA, read in part, is TGTGCCAGCTCACCACCCGGGGAATTAGATTACGAG.